The next 28 T cell receptor beta chains were all read from a single sample in a study of CD8 T cells in Susac syndrome. Roughly 0.45 to 1 ug RNA was reverse transcribed with random hexamers. TCRdb re-derived calls from the immunoSEQ multiplex PCR reads in MiXCR, one entry per CDR3 protein. Of approximately 94,000 distinct CDR3 sequences listed, approximately 95% are singletons. The sample consisted of CD8+ T cells from PBMCs. Receptor source: a human donor with Susac syndrome.

The chain couples TRBV5-4 to TRBJ2-2, with a tentative D call TRBD1 (6 bases). The CDR3 has 20 amino acids. Trimming took 0 bases from V and 4 from J, leaving 25 bases between them. The germline gives CDR1 SGHNT, CDR2 YYREEE (reference sequence). The CDR3 DNA reads TGTGCCAGCAGCTTGGCCGCTCCGGGACATCCCCCAAAGAGCACCGGGGAGCTGTTTTTT. It yields the protein CASSLAAPGHPPKSTGELFF.

The rearrangement links TRBV3-1 to TRBJ2-5; the D call may be TRBD1 or TRBD2 (5 bases each). Germline V gives CDR1 LGHDT, CDR2 YNNKEL (reference sequence). This CDR3 contains 17 residues. Trimming removed 0 bases from V and 5 bases from J, with 19 bases in between. CDR3 in DNA: TGTGCCAGCAGCCAAGATCCGGGACCCTCTTCCAGGGAGACCCAGTACTTC. Amino acids: CASSQDPGPSSRETQYF.

V and J are TRBV5-6 and TRBJ2-7, with 9 bases lining up with TRBD1. Germline V lookup: CDR1 SGHDT, CDR2 YYEEEE. V was clipped by 4 bases and J by 3 bases; unmatched bases: 2. The CDR3 is made up of 13 amino acids. The CDR3, as DNA: TGTGCCAGCAGCGGGGACAGGGACTACGAGCAGTACTTC. It yields the protein CASSGDRDYEQYF.

The V call is TRBV19, the J call TRBJ2-3; D call uncertain. The length of the CDR3 is 14 residues. The germline gives CDR1 LNHDA, CDR2 SQIVND (reference sequence). The V and J ends lost 5 bases and 0 bases respectively, with 9 bases between them. The CDR3 nucleotides are TGTGCCAGTAGTGACTTAACTAGCACAGATACGCAGTATTTT. Encoded protein: CASSDLTSTDTQYF.

CDR3 in amino acids: CATSRVLGEKLFF. The CDR3 nucleotides are TGTGCCACCAGTCGTGTATTGGGTGAAAAACTGTTTTTT. The genes are TRBV15 and TRBJ1-4; D is unclear. Trimming removed 6 bases at V and 7 bases at J, with 12 bases between. The germline V gene encodes CDR1 LNHNV and CDR2 YYDKDF (reference sequence). The CDR3 extends over 13 amino acids.

This clonotype turned up a few times. V usage is TRBV5-1 and J usage is TRBJ2-3; 8 bases align to TRBD1. The germline CDR1 and CDR2 sequences are SGHRS and YFSETQ. This CDR3 has 15 residues. V lost 2 bases to trimming and J lost 0 bases; unmatched junction nucleotides: 2. Here the CDR3 reads CASSFRQGSTDTQYF. DNA of the CDR3: TGCGCCAGCAGCTTTCGACAGGGGAGCACAGATACGCAGTATTTT.

The chain recombines TRBV15 with TRBJ2-2; D is undetermined. Germline V gene data show CDR1 as LNHNV and CDR2 as YYDKDF (reference sequence). Between the trimmed V and J ends, which lost 0 bases and 0 bases, there was a span of 11 bases. The CDR3 is made up of 17 amino acids. The DNA for the CDR3 is TGTGCCACCAGCAGAGATAGAAACAGTGCGAACACCGGGGAGCTGTTTTTT. This translates into CATSRDRNSANTGELFF.

CDR3 nucleotide sequence: TGTGCCACCACCTGGGGACAGGGGAGCACTGAAGCTTTCTTT. Amino acids: CATTWGQGSTEAFF. The gene calls are TRBV15 and TRBJ1-1, with 10 nucleotides matching TRBD1. Trimming removed 7 bases from V and 4 bases from J; junction bases left unmatched: 6. From germline, CDR1 is LNHNV and CDR2 YYDKDF (reference sequence). The CDR3 runs to 14 residues.

The CDR3 protein is CSVEGDEDTQYF. Here the CDR3 DNA reads TGCAGCGTTGAAGGGGACGAGGATACGCAGTATTTT. The chain combines TRBV29-1 with TRBJ2-3, with D perhaps given as TRBD1 or TRBD2 (5 bases each). The CDR3 runs 12 residues. Germline V gene lookup returns CDR1 SQVTM and CDR2 ANQGSEA. V lost 1 base, J lost 6 bases, and 8 bases lay in between.

This clonotype was seen a single time. This chain joins TRBV12-3 or TRBV12-4 and TRBJ2-5; D is undetermined. Trimming shortened V by 1 base and J by 5 bases, and 11 bases separated the two germline ends. This CDR3 contains 14 residues. Written as DNA, the CDR3 is TGTGCCAGCAGTTTAGACCTGTCTGCTGAGACCCAGTACTTC. This sequence encodes CASSLDLSAETQYF.

The chain couples TRBV11-1 to TRBJ2-5; D possibly corresponds to TRBD2 (6 bases). Germline V gene lookup returns CDR1 SGHAT and CDR2 FQDESV (reference sequence). The CDR3 consists of 16 residues. Trimming removed 3 bases at V and 2 bases at J, with 16 bases between. The CDR3, as DNA: TGTGCCAGCAGCTTTGGTGGCGGGACCCCTCAAGAGACCCAGTACTTC. Protein sequence: CASSFGGGTPQETQYF.

V and J are TRBV20-1 and TRBJ2-7; 7 bases map to TRBD2. From germline, CDR1 is DFQATT and CDR2 SNEGSKA (reference sequence). Unmatched junction bases numbered 3, after V lost 5 bases and J lost 2 bases. This CDR3 region has 12 residues. The DNA for the CDR3 is TGCAGTGCTCAGCGGGGAGCCTACGAGCAGTACTTC. It translates to CSAQRGAYEQYF.

The chain carries TRBV28 and TRBJ1-2; D gene unclear. Per the germline V gene, CDR1 is MDHEN and CDR2 is SYDVKM. This CDR3 region has 13 residues. The germline V and J ends were trimmed by 6 bases and 8 bases, with 16 bases remaining between them. Here the CDR3 DNA reads TGTGCCAGCAGCCATGACACCCGGAGGGGCTACACCTTC. This gives the protein CASSHDTRRGYTF.

This clonotype was recorded once. CDR3 in amino acids: CSARDHWQNNEKLFF. The CDR3 DNA reads as TGCAGTGCTAGAGATCATTGGCAGAATAATGAAAAACTGTTTTTT. The chain has TRBV20-1 and TRBJ1-4, with D uncertain. There are 15 residues in the CDR3. The V gene's germline CDR1 is DFQATT and CDR2 SNEGSKA (reference sequence). Trimming stripped 0 bases from V and 4 bases from J, with 12 bases between.

This chain connects TRBV7-2 to TRBJ2-1; weak D call: TRBD2 (5 bases). The germline CDR1 and CDR2 sequences are SGHTA and FQGNSA. The CDR3 extends over 11 amino acids. V was cut by 3 bases and J by 15 bases, with 12 bases left in between. CDR3 region: CASSLDSIRFF. CDR3 DNA sequence: TGTGCCAGCAGCTTGGACTCCATAAGGTTCTTC.

This chain connects TRBV20-1 to TRBJ1-1; possibly TRBD1 for D (6 bases). Trimming left V 0 bases short and J 5 bases short, with 13 bases between. Germline CDR1 is DFQATT and CDR2 is SNEGSKA (reference sequence). The CDR3 consists of 14 residues. The CDR3 loop reads CSARDTGRETEAFF. CDR3 coding DNA: TGCAGTGCTAGAGATACAGGGAGAGAAACTGAAGCTTTCTTT.

CDR3 amino acids: CASSDQDGVYYGYTF. Here the CDR3 DNA reads TGTGCCAGCAGCGATCAAGATGGAGTTTATTATGGCTACACCTTC. This sequence joins TRBV9 and TRBJ1-2, with D hard to call. The CDR3 totals 15 residues. Germline CDR1 and CDR2: SGDLS and YYNGEE. V lost 3 bases to trimming and J lost 5 bases, with 17 bases between them.

The chain couples TRBV20-1 to TRBJ2-5, with D uncertain. Trimming stripped 1 base from V and 2 bases from J, with 5 bases between. Germline lookup yields CDR1 DFQATT and CDR2 SNEGSKA (reference sequence). This CDR3 comprises 12 residues. The CDR3 nucleotides read TGCAGTGCTAGAGCCTTTCAAGAGACCCAGTACTTC. Residues: CSARAFQETQYF.

The J gene is TRBJ1-1, the V gene TRBV2; D remains ambiguous. V was cut by 7 bases and J by 1 base, with 13 bases left in between. This CDR3 is built from 14 residues. Germline V lookup: CDR1 SNHLY, CDR2 FYNNEI. The CDR3, as DNA: TGTGCCAGCACCCCACCAGAGGAGAACACTGAAGCTTTCTTT. Protein: CASTPPEENTEAFF. Using reference TRBV2 and TRBJ1-1 for the parts outside the CDR3, the full variable domain is EPEVTQTPSHQVTQMGQEVILRCVPISNHLYFYWYRQILGQKVEFLVSFYNNEISEKSEIFDDQFSVERPDGSNFTLKIRSTKLEDSAMYFCASTPPEENTEAFFGQGTRLTVV.

CDR3 DNA sequence: TGTGCCAGCAGTGTCTTTAGGGCGGAGACCCAGTACTTC. Residues: CASSVFRAETQYF. The J gene is TRBJ2-5, the V gene TRBV2; D ambiguous. The V end was cut by 4 bases, the J end by 5 bases, with 11 bases between. The CDR3 is made up of 13 amino acids. CDR1 is SNHLY and CDR2 is FYNNEI in the germline V gene.

The rearrangement links TRBV11-2 to TRBJ1-2; 8 bases line up with TRBD1. Losses at the gene ends were 8 bases for V and 6 bases for J; bases not matched to a gene: 11. Germline V gives CDR1 SGHAT, CDR2 FQNNGV. The length of the CDR3 is 14 residues. As DNA, the CDR3 is TGTGCCAGCTCCCAAGTCGGACAGGGTAATGGCTACACCTTC. This gives the protein CASSQVGQGNGYTF.

V and J are TRBV11-2 and TRBJ1-6; D unclear. Trimming cost V 0 bases and J 9 bases, with 15 bases left between them. The germline V gene has CDR1 SGHAT and CDR2 FQNNGV. CDR3 length: 16 amino acids. CDR3 sequence: CASSLDRARRSSPLHF. In nucleotides, the CDR3 is TGTGCCAGCAGCTTAGATCGGGCCAGGAGGAGTTCACCCCTCCACTTT.

This clonotype occurred once. The CDR3 sequence: CATSGSGNEQFF. The CDR3 nucleotides read TGTGCCACCAGTGGGTCGGGGAATGAGCAGTTCTTC. V and J are TRBV24-1 and TRBJ2-1; D perhaps matches TRBD2 (5 bases). Per the germline V gene, CDR1 is KGHDR and CDR2 is SFDVKD. The CDR3 consists of 12 residues. V was pared by 5 bases and J by 7 bases, with 8 bases between.

CDR3 sequence: CASTPSGTANEKLFF. CDR3 DNA sequence: TGTGCCAGCACGCCTTCAGGGACGGCTAATGAAAAACTGTTTTTT. This rearrangement joins TRBV7-9 to TRBJ1-4; the D gene is possibly TRBD1 (5 bases). V lost 7 bases and J 3 bases, leaving 15 bases between the germline ends. Germline lookup yields CDR1 SEHNR and CDR2 FQNEAQ (reference sequence). The CDR3 runs to 15 residues.

The rearrangement links TRBV28 to TRBJ2-1; weak D call: TRBD1 (5 bases). The CDR3 has 11 residues. In germline, CDR1 is MDHEN, CDR2 SYDVKM. Trimming cost V 10 bases and J 16 bases, with 20 bases left between them. CDR3 DNA sequence: TGTGCCACCATACAGGTGGGCGCCCATTTCTTC. It specifies CATIQVGAHFF.

This sequence joins TRBV13 and TRBJ1-2; D may be TRBD1 (6 bases). V was cut by 5 bases and J by 5 bases, with 9 bases left in between. Per germline, CDR1 PRHDT and CDR2 FYEKMQ (reference sequence). This CDR3 region has 12 residues. CDR3 residues: CASSVGQYGYTF. In DNA form, the CDR3 reads TGTGCCAGCAGCGTCGGACAGTATGGCTACACCTTC.

The CDR3 DNA sequence: TGCAGCGTTGGGCCCGATGTAGCGGAAATTAACAATGAGCAGTTCTTC. This encodes CSVGPDVAEINNEQFF. The chain links TRBV29-1 to TRBJ2-1; weak D call: TRBD2 (6 bases). Looked up from germline, CDR1 is SQVTM and CDR2 is ANQGSEA. This CDR3 comprises 16 residues. The V end lost 4 bases, the J end lost 5 bases, and 21 bases lay between the germline ends.

The rearrangement uses TRBV9 and TRBJ1-2; TRBD1 matches 12 bases. The germline V gene has CDR1 SGDLS and CDR2 YYNGEE. The J segment lost 2 bases and the V segment lost 3 bases, leaving 5 bases of the junction unmatched. CDR3 length: 16 residues. The DNA of the CDR3 is TGTGCCAGCAGCGGGGACAGGGGGCGACTCAACTATGGCTACACCTTC. Amino acid sequence: CASSGDRGRLNYGYTF.